Listed here are 32 T cell receptor beta chains from one sample, sequenced in a study of T cell responses to AZD1222 COVID-19 vaccine. Profiling relied on immunoSEQ multiplex PCR, and the TCRdb table lists in-frame clones only, not all of them. The data contain about 68,000 clones, roughly 85% of them singletons. The sample in question was peripheral blood, obtained on day 0 of AZD1222 vaccination. The receptors here all came from an adult in good health.

J is TRBJ2-7 and V is TRBV3-1 (or the pseudogene TRBV3-2); D is perhaps TRBD1 (6 bases). CDR1 is LGHDT and CDR2 is YNNKEL in the germline V gene (reference sequence). The V gene lost 0 bases and the J gene lost 3 bases, with 9 bases spanning the gap. CDR3 length equals 14 residues. The CDR3 nucleotides are TGTGCCAGCAGCCAAGATCAGGGGAACTACGAGCAGTACTTC. This encodes CASSQDQGNYEQYF.

The chain uses TRBV4-1 and TRBJ2-3, with TRBD2 as a possible D gene (6 bases). Germline V lookup: CDR1 MGHRA, CDR2 YSYEKL. The CDR3 is 16 residues long. Trimming left V 3 bases short and J 0 bases short, with 13 bases between. CDR3 region: CASSQFAGGSTDTQYF. The CDR3 bases are TGCGCCAGCAGCCAGTTTGCCGGGGGAAGCACAGATACGCAGTATTTT.

The V call is TRBV15, the J call TRBJ1-2, with TRBD1 matching over 8 bases. Germline CDR1 is LNHNV and CDR2 is YYDKDF (reference sequence). This CDR3 contains 16 residues. V lost 4 bases to trimming and J lost 0 bases; unmatched junction nucleotides: 7. The CDR3 sequence: CATSTVGTGTNYGYTF. The CDR3 coding sequence is TGTGCCACCAGCACGGTGGGGACAGGAACTAACTATGGCTACACCTTC.

The V gene is TRBV3-1 (or the pseudogene TRBV3-2), the J gene TRBJ2-3, with TRBD2 identical over 10 bases. The CDR3 covers 16 residues. After removal of 2 bases from V and 2 bases from J, the junction contained 4 bases not matched to a gene. Germline loops: CDR1 LGHDT, CDR2 YNNKEL (reference sequence). CDR3 nucleotides: TGTGCCAGCAGCCAACTAGCGGGGGAACCCACAGATACGCAGTATTTT. It is translated as CASSQLAGEPTDTQYF.

V is TRBV10-3 and J is TRBJ2-5, with 7 bases fitting TRBD1. V lost 7 bases to trimming and J lost 0 bases; unmatched junction nucleotides: 2. Germline loops: CDR1 ENHRY, CDR2 SYGVKD. The CDR3 spans 13 residues. CDR3 sequence: CAIKDRDQETQYF. Here the CDR3 DNA reads TGTGCCATCAAAGACAGGGACCAAGAGACCCAGTACTTC.

The chain has TRBV10-3 and TRBJ2-1; either TRBD1 or TRBD2 may fit D (7 bases each). V was shortened by 5 bases and J by 3 bases, with 23 bases between the two germline ends. Germline lookup yields CDR1 ENHRY and CDR2 SYGVKD. This CDR3 has 18 residues. CDR3 DNA: TGTGCCATCAGTCACCCCGACAGGGTAGGGGGGGTCTACAATGAGCAGTTCTTC. Its protein is CAISHPDRVGGVYNEQFF.

This clone was seen a single time. The V and J genes are TRBV27 and TRBJ1-1; 9 bases are a match to TRBD1. The CDR3 length is 14 residues. The J segment lost 3 bases and the V segment lost 6 bases, leaving 5 bases of the junction unmatched. CDR1 and CDR2 from the germline V gene are MNHEY and SMNVEV (reference sequence). The CDR3: CASRPTGGDTEAFF. The CDR3 nucleotides are TGTGCCAGCAGACCTACAGGGGGCGACACTGAAGCTTTCTTT.

The chain combines TRBV18 with TRBJ2-7; D gene uncertain. Trimming stripped 2 bases from V and 1 base from J, with 9 bases between. CDR1 and CDR2 from the germline V gene are KGHSH and LQKENI. The CDR3 has 14 amino acids. DNA for the CDR3: TGTGCCAGCTCACCAGCAGCCGAATCCTACGAGCAGTACTTC. Encoded protein: CASSPAAESYEQYF.

DNA for the CDR3: TGTGCCAGCAGTGACGAGGGAGGTCTTTACAATGAGCAGTTCTTC. Translation: CASSDEGGLYNEQFF. The V gene is TRBV6-4, the J gene TRBJ2-1; maybe TRBD2 (6 bases). Germline-derived CDR1 and CDR2 are MRHNA and SNTAGT. V was cut by 2 bases and J by 4 bases, with 12 bases left in between. This CDR3 has 15 amino acids.

V gene TRBV9 combines with J gene TRBJ1-4; 7 bases line up with TRBD1. This CDR3 has 16 residues. Germline CDR1 is SGDLS and CDR2 is YYNGEE. V gave up 2 bases and J gave up 3 bases; unmatched junction bases: 7. CDR3 in DNA: TGTGCCAGCAGCGTCCAGGGGGGCCGATCTAATGAAAAACTGTTTTTT. It codes for CASSVQGGRSNEKLFF.

The chain has TRBV5-5 and TRBJ2-3, with D unclear. Germline CDR1 and CDR2: SGHKS and YYEKEE (reference sequence). V shed 3 bases and J shed 3 bases, with 8 bases lying between them. The CDR3 consists of 13 residues. CDR3 DNA sequence: TGTGCCAGCAGCTGGGGAACGACAGATACGCAGTATTTT. Translation: CASSWGTTDTQYF.

The V and J genes are TRBV4-3 and TRBJ2-6, with D maybe TRBD2 (6 bases). The CDR3 contains 16 residues. V lost 0 bases to trimming and J lost 1 base, with 7 bases between them. From germline, CDR1 is LGHNA and CDR2 YSLEER. CDR3 residues: CASSQEGGSGANVLTF. CDR3 DNA sequence: TGCGCCAGCAGCCAAGAAGGAGGGTCTGGGGCCAACGTCCTGACTTTC.

The CDR3 DNA reads TGTGCCAGCAGCGCTCTCGCGGGGATGGGGGAAAAACTGTTTTTT. Protein sequence: CASSALAGMGEKLFF. J is TRBJ1-4 and V is TRBV28; no definite D call. V lost 6 bases, J lost 8 bases, and 19 bases lay in between. This CDR3 is built from 15 residues. Germline V CDR1 and CDR2: MDHEN, SYDVKM.

This clone appeared a few times. V usage is TRBV28 and J usage is TRBJ2-7, with 9 bases that match TRBD1. The V gene's germline CDR1 is MDHEN and CDR2 SYDVKM. The ends lost 8 bases at V and 4 bases at J; junction bases unmatched: 15. The CDR3 consists of 16 residues. The CDR3, as DNA: TGTGCCAGCCGAGGCTCGGGACAGGGCTACCGGTACGAGCAGTACTTC. Protein product: CASRGSGQGYRYEQYF. The variable domain in full, with the rest retrieved from reference TRBV28 and TRBJ2-7, is DVKVTQSSRYLVKRTGEKVFLECVQDMDHENMFWYRQDPGLGLRLIYFSYDVKMKEKGDIPEGYSVSREKKERFSLILESASTNQTSMYLCASRGSGQGYRYEQYFGPGTRLTVT.

The chain is built from TRBV5-1 and TRBJ1-5; 7 bases are a match to TRBD1. CDR3 length equals 13 residues. Germline values: CDR1 SGHRS, CDR2 YFSETQ. V dropped 6 bases and J dropped 7; count of bases not matched to a gene: 7. CDR3 residues: CASTRSGGQPQHF. In nucleotides, the CDR3 is TGCGCCAGCACACGTTCAGGGGGACAGCCCCAGCATTTT.

This clone was seen a few times. The chain is built from TRBV7-2 and TRBJ2-2; TRBD1 might be the D (5 bases). Germline assignment: CDR1 SGHTA and CDR2 FQGNSA. The CDR3 has 14 residues. V was clipped by 8 bases and J by 1 base, with 11 bases between them. CDR3 DNA: TGTGCCAGCGGTGCAGGGATGAACACCGGGGAGCTGTTTTTT. Residues: CASGAGMNTGELFF.

The CDR3 nucleotides read TGTGCCACCAGTGATCCGCTCGGCGGAGCCTATGGCTACACCTTC. Protein: CATSDPLGGAYGYTF. The J gene is TRBJ1-2, the V gene TRBV24-1, with D hard to call. This CDR3 region has 15 residues. V shed 3 bases and J shed 4 bases, with 14 bases lying between them. CDR1 is KGHDR and CDR2 is SFDVKD in the germline V gene.

The chain links TRBV11-1 to TRBJ2-1, with TRBD2 as a possible D gene (6 bases). The CDR3 runs 13 residues. From germline, CDR1 is SGHAT and CDR2 FQDESV (reference sequence). Trimming left V 5 bases short and J 9 bases short, with 14 bases between. CDR3 protein: CASSNSRRGEQFF. The CDR3 DNA reads as TGTGCCAGCAGCAATTCTAGGAGGGGTGAGCAGTTCTTC.

The sample holds one count of this clone. CDR3 nucleotide sequence: TGTGCCAGCAGTTCGGTTGAGCAGTACTTC. Amino acid sequence: CASSSVEQYF. The rearrangement links TRBV6-6 to TRBJ2-7; D gene ambiguous. The V and J ends lost 4 bases and 7 bases respectively, with 5 bases between them. The CDR3 extends over 10 amino acids. Per germline, CDR1 MNHNY and CDR2 SVGAGI (reference sequence).

The V gene is TRBV5-1, the J gene TRBJ2-7; D unresolved. The CDR3 covers 12 residues. Trimming removed 0 bases at V and 8 bases at J, with 9 bases between. CDR1 is SGHRS, CDR2 YFSETQ, per germline. In nucleotides, the CDR3 is TGCGCCAGCAGCTTGGGAAGAGGCCAGCAGTACTTC. This codes for CASSLGRGQQYF.

The chain links TRBV28 to TRBJ2-7; 11 bases are a match to TRBD1. Losses at the gene ends were 5 bases for V and 2 bases for J; bases not matched to a gene: 5. Germline-derived CDR1 and CDR2 are MDHEN and SYDVKM. CDR3 length: 15 amino acids. The CDR3 loop reads CASSPPGQGAYEQYF. The DNA of the CDR3 is TGTGCCAGCAGTCCACCGGGACAGGGGGCCTACGAGCAGTACTTC.

There are a few counts of this clone. The chain recombines TRBV7-9 with TRBJ1-2; 10 nucleotides line up with TRBD1. The CDR3 runs to 13 residues. Per germline, CDR1 SEHNR and CDR2 FQNEAQ (reference sequence). Trimming at V came to 4 bases and at J to 6 bases, leaving 2 bases not matched to a gene. The CDR3 region has the DNA TGTGCCAGCAGCTCGGGGACAGGGGATGGCTACACCTTC. It yields the protein CASSSGTGDGYTF.

This chain links TRBV2 with TRBJ2-5; TRBD1 or TRBD2 may be the D gene (5 bases each). CDR3 length equals 17 residues. V was clipped by 7 bases and J by 1 base, with 22 bases between them. The germline V gene has CDR1 SNHLY and CDR2 FYNNEI. CDR3 residues: CASIDRTPGPSQETQYF. CDR3 nucleotides: TGTGCCAGCATAGACCGAACACCGGGACCAAGCCAAGAGACCCAGTACTTC.

CDR3 DNA sequence: TGTGCCAGCAGCGGGACTAGTGGTTTCGGGGAGCTGTTTTTT. Translating gives CASSGTSGFGELFF. The J gene is TRBJ2-2, the V gene TRBV11-3; TRBD2 matches 8 bases. The CDR3 extends over 14 amino acids. Trimming cost V 5 bases and J 7 bases; bases outside gene matches: 6. CDR1 is SGHNT, CDR2 YENEEA, per germline.

J is TRBJ2-2 and V is TRBV7-9; no reliable D call. The germline V gene has CDR1 SEHNR and CDR2 FQNEAQ (reference sequence). There are 14 residues in the CDR3. Trimming cost V 2 bases and J 5 bases, with 9 bases left between them. This CDR3 reads CASSLTHPTGELFF. CDR3 coding DNA: TGTGCCAGCAGCTTAACTCATCCGACCGGGGAGCTGTTTTTT.

In its sample, this clone was seen once. The rearrangement uses TRBV28 and TRBJ1-2; 9 bases agree with TRBD1. J gave up 2 bases and V 2 bases, and 3 bases lay outside the gene matches. CDR3 size: 15 residues. In germline, CDR1 is MDHEN, CDR2 SYDVKM. CDR3 residues: CASSLGQGRNYGYTF. The CDR3 region has the DNA TGTGCCAGCAGTTTAGGACAGGGGCGGAACTATGGCTACACCTTC.

This rearrangement joins TRBV27 to TRBJ2-1; TRBD2 aligns across 10 bases. The J segment lost 3 bases and the V segment lost 2 bases, leaving 7 bases of the junction unmatched. From germline, CDR1 is MNHEY and CDR2 SMNVEV (reference sequence). The CDR3 is 17 residues long. This CDR3 is CASSLTKAGGLYNEQFF. DNA for the CDR3: TGTGCCAGCAGTTTAACCAAAGCGGGAGGGCTCTACAATGAGCAGTTCTTC.

This clone was seen a handful of times. The rearrangement links TRBV12-2 to TRBJ1-4. TRBV12-2 is designated a pseudogene. CDR3 length equals 17 residues. The CDR3 spells CASRLPRDGPGEEKLFF. CDR3 DNA sequence: TGTGCAAGTCGCTTACCCCGGGACGGGCCTGGTGAAGAAAAACTGTTTTTT.

The V gene is TRBV28, the J gene TRBJ1-5; TRBD1 might be the D (5 bases). The V gene lost 6 bases and the J gene lost 9 bases, with 18 bases spanning the gap. The germline CDR1 and CDR2 sequences are MDHEN and SYDVKM. The CDR3 is 14 amino acids. The CDR3 protein is CASRDTGTFGPQHF. The DNA of the CDR3 is TGTGCCAGCAGAGACACCGGGACCTTCGGGCCCCAGCATTTT.

This clone was detected only once. V and J are TRBV15 and TRBJ2-3; D gene unclear. The germline CDR1 and CDR2 sequences are LNHNV and YYDKDF (reference sequence). V was pared by 3 bases and J by 2 bases, with 9 bases between. The CDR3 length is 14 residues. The CDR3 reads CATSSQVSTDTQYF. CDR3 nucleotide sequence: TGTGCCACCAGCAGTCAGGTCTCCACAGATACGCAGTATTTT.

As DNA, the CDR3 is TGCAGCGTTGTTGGCAGGGGTGAAAAACTGTTTTTT. Protein: CSVVGRGEKLFF. The chain has TRBV29-1 and TRBJ1-4; D might be TRBD1 (6 bases). Trimming took 4 bases from V and 7 from J, leaving 10 bases between them. Looked up from germline, CDR1 is SQVTM and CDR2 is ANQGSEA. The CDR3 covers 12 residues.

The V call is TRBV24-1, the J call TRBJ2-1; 11 nucleotides line up with TRBD2. This CDR3 contains 14 residues. V was pared by 9 bases and J by 8 bases, with 8 bases of the junction left unmatched. The V gene's germline CDR1 is KGHDR and CDR2 SFDVKD. The CDR3 nucleotides read TGTGCCACCCTTGCTAGCGGGGGGCCGGATGAGCAGTTCTTC. It specifies CATLASGGPDEQFF.